The source of this T cell receptor (beta chain) is a study of relationships among human T cell subsets (dated by TCRdb to the early 2010s). In the study overall: Eight distinct blood T cell populations were sequenced: pan T, CD8 cytotoxic, regulatory, Th1, Th2, naive plus transitional, activated and memory cells. Study-level results and caveats: The considerable overlap in CDR3s among Th1, Th2 and regulatory T cells was taken as suggesting that cell fate choices are stochastic. No statistically significant differences in V, D and J usage, CDR3 length or N-nucleotide additions were observed among the seven subsets. While more than 50% of CD8+ cytotoxic sequences came from clones with more than 100 reads, the regulatory and Th2 subsets had few clones of that kind. A CD4+CD8+ double-positive population could not be ruled out by the bead-based sorting.

Preparation of the library involved multiplex PCR. The sequencer was a 454 GS FLX. TCR alpha and beta CDR3 regions were amplified from mRNA by semiquantitative ARM-PCR. In ARM-PCR, tagged nested gene-specific primers were applied first, and communal superprimers then carried out the exponential amplification. Before the second amplification round was performed on first-round PCR products, the nested primers were removed by exonuclease. Amplicons were sequenced on the 454 platform, which allows rapid sequencing of millions of DNA fragments without cloning bias. An effective read was defined as a read mappable to both V and J germline segments. The authors' analysis ran thus. IRmap was used to assign reads to germline V, D and J segments, relying on pyromap, a Smith-Waterman modification adapted to 454 sequencing errors. Cutoffs set at the 99th percentile of alignment scores from simulated random sequences were applied to filter D-beta assignments. CDR3 was defined as the amino acids between the conserved V-segment Y[YFLI]C motif and the J-segment [FW]GXGT motif. Repertoire diversity was estimated with a compound Poisson process model previously applied to large-scale EST data. A procedure for detecting cross-contamination was used to argue that sample contamination was not the source of the shared CDR3s. The public reads were reprocessed in TCRdb via fastp at Q25 and MiXCR, keeping in-frame beta chains. Duplicate CDR3 protein sequences are folded into a single record with the most common DNA and genes. The V and J calls here are based on TCRdb, not the publication. The sample table shows 7,500 to 9,500 distinct CDR3 sequences, and about 55% are seen once. The ten largest clones capture approximately 5.4% of the sample.

From the CD45RA-negative fraction, anti-CD45RO beads were used to select memory T cells as CD45RA-RO+ cells. To isolate the T cell subsets, Miltenyi superparamagnetic beads coated with subset-specific monoclonal antibodies were used. Every T cell population came from peripheral blood. Whole blood was subjected to Ficoll separation to obtain mononuclear cells, from which monocytes were subsequently depleted using anti-CD14 microbeads. Isolated cell populations were immediately resuspended in RNAprotect reagent. Measured from the cysteine to the phenylalanine, the CDR3 is 13 residues long. Only CDR3 DNA is held: 39 bases, read in frame from base 1. V is clipped by 7 bases and J by 4 bases, and the sequence between their germline boundaries is 11 bases long. Points on this clonotype: Its target antigen remains unknown. Per-base qualities were not stored, and no clone one base away is much larger.

The source is a man between 40 and 49 years old in good health. The sequence is built from TRBV12-3 or TRBV12-4 and TRBJ1-5; no D gene call is confident. The source material was memory T cells sorted from blood. The sample's cell subset or site label, decoded: CD45RA-RO+ memory T cells. In nucleotides, the sequence is TGTGCCAGCACCGGCCCTTTAAATCAGCCCCAGCATTTT. This yields the protein CASTGPLNQPQHF.